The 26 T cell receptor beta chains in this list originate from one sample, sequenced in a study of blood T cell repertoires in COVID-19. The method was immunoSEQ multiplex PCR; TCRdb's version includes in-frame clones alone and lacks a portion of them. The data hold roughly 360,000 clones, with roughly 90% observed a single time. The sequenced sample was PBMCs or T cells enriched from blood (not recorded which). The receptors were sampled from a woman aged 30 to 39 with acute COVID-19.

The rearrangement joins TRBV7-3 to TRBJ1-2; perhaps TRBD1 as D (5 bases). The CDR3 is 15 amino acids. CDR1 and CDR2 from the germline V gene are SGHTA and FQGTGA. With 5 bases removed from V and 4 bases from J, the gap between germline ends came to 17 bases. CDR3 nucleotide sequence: TGTGCCAGCAGCCCCCGGGGGGAGGGAGGCTATGGCTACACCTTC. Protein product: CASSPRGEGGYGYTF.

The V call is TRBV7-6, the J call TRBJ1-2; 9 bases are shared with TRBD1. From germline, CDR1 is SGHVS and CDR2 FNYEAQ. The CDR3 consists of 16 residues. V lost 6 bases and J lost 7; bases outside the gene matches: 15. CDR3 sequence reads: CASRYEGEQGAGGYTF. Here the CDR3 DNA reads TGTGCCAGCAGGTACGAAGGGGAACAGGGGGCAGGTGGCTACACCTTC.

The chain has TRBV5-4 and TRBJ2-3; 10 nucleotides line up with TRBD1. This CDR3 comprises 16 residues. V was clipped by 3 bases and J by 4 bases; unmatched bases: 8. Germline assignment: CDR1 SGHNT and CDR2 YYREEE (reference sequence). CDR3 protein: CASSSSRDRGADTQYF. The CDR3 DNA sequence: TGTGCCAGCAGCTCGAGCCGGGACAGGGGCGCAGATACGCAGTATTTT. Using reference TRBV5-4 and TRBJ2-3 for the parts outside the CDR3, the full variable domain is ETGVTQSPTHLIKTRGQQVTLRCSSQSGHNTVSWYQQALGQGPQFIFQYYREEENGRGNFPPRFSGLQFPNYSSELNVNALELDDSALYLCASSSSRDRGADTQYFGPGTRLTVL.

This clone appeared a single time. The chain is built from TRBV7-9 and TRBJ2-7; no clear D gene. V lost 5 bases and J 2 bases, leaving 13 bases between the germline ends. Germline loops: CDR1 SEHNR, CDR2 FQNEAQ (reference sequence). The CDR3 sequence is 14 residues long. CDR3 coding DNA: TGTGCCAGCAGCGGTATCAAGGAGACCTACGAGCAGTACTTC. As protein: CASSGIKETYEQYF.

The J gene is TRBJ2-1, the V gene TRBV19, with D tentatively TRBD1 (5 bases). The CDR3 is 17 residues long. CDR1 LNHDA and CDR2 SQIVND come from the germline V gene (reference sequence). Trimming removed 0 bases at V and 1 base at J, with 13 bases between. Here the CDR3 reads CASSIDGVQGSYNEQFF. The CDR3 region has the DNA TGTGCCAGTAGTATAGATGGGGTTCAGGGATCCTACAATGAGCAGTTCTTC.

This CDR3 reads CASNPTVNTEAFF. The CDR3 nucleotides read TGTGCCAGTAATCCGACAGTGAACACTGAAGCTTTCTTT. J is TRBJ1-1 and V is TRBV19, with D possibly being TRBD1 (5 bases). The CDR3 runs 13 residues. V dropped 7 bases and J dropped 0 bases, with 9 bases sitting between them. Germline V lookup: CDR1 LNHDA, CDR2 SQIVND (reference sequence).

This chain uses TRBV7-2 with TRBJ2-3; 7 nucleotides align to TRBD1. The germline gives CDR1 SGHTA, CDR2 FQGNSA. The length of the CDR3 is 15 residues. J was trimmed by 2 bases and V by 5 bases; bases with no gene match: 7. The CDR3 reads CASSPNRGATDTQYF. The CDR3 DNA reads TGTGCCAGCAGCCCCAACAGGGGTGCCACAGATACGCAGTATTTT.

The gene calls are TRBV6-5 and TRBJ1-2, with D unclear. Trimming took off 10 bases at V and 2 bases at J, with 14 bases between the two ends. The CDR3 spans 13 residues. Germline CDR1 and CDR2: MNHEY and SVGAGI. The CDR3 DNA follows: TGTGCCACCCGGCTTGAACAGAACTATGGCTACACCTTC. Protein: CATRLEQNYGYTF.

The CDR3, as DNA: TGTGCCACCAGCAGAGGCTCGTGGGAGGCCTATAATTCACCCCTCCACTTT. Protein product: CATSRGSWEAYNSPLHF. This rearrangement joins TRBV15 to TRBJ1-6; D gene uncertain. Germline V lookup: CDR1 LNHNV, CDR2 YYDKDF (reference sequence). The CDR3 loop spans 17 amino acids. V shed 1 base and J shed 2 bases, with 12 bases lying between them. Combining the CDR3 with reference TRBV15 and TRBJ1-6 gives the whole variable domain DAMVIQNPRYQVTQFGKPVTLSCSQTLNHNVMYWYQQKSSQAPKLLFHYYDKDFNNEADTPDNFQSRRPNTSFCFLDIRSPGLGDTAMYLCATSRGSWEAYNSPLHFGNGTRLTVT.

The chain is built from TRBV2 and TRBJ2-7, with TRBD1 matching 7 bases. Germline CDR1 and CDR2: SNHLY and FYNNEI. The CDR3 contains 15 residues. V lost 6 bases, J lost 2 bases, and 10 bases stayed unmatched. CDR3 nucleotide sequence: TGTGCCAGCAGGAACCCTCAGACAGGGCCCTACGAGCAGTACTTC. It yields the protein CASRNPQTGPYEQYF. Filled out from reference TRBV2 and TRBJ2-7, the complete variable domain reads EPEVTQTPSHQVTQMGQEVILRCVPISNHLYFYWYRQILGQKVEFLVSFYNNEISEKSEIFDDQFSVERPDGSNFTLKIRSTKLEDSAMYFCASRNPQTGPYEQYFGPGTRLTVT.

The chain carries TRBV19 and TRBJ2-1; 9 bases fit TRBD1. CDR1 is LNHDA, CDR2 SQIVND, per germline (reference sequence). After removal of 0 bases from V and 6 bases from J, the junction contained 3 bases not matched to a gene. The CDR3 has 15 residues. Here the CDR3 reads CASSIDATGGNEQFF. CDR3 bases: TGTGCCAGTAGTATAGACGCGACAGGGGGCAATGAGCAGTTCTTC.

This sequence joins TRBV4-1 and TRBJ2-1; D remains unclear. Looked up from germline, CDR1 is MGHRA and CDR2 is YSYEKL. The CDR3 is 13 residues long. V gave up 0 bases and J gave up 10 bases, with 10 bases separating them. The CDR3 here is CASSQDEVTEQFF. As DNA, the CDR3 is TGCGCCAGCAGCCAAGATGAGGTCACCGAGCAGTTCTTC.

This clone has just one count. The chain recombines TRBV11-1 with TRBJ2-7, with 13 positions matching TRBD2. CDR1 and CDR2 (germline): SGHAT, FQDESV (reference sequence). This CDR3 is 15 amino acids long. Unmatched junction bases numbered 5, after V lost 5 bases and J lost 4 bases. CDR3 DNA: TGTGCCAGCAGCGTTGGGACTAGCGGGGAGTACGAGCAGTACTTC. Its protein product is CASSVGTSGEYEQYF.

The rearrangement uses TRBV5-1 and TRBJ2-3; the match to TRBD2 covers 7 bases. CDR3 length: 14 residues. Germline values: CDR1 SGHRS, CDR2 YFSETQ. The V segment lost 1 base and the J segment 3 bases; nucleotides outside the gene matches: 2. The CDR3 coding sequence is TGCGCCAGCAGCTTGCTGGGGGGGACAGATACGCAGTATTTT. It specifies CASSLLGGTDTQYF.

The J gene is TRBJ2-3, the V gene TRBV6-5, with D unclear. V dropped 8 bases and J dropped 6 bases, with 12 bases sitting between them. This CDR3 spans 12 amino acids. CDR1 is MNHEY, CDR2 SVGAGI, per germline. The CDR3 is CASSTARDTQYF. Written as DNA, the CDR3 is TGTGCCAGCTCTACTGCTCGCGATACGCAGTATTTT.

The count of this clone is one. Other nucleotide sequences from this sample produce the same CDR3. As DNA, the CDR3 is TGCGCCAGCAGTCCTACAGGGAGCTCCTACAATGAGCAGTTCTTC. This gives the protein CASSPTGSSYNEQFF. The chain employs TRBV5-1 and TRBJ2-1, with a tentative D call TRBD1 (6 bases). The CDR3 consists of 15 residues. CDR1 is SGHRS and CDR2 is YFSETQ in the germline V gene. Trimming stripped 5 bases from V and 0 bases from J, with 12 bases between.

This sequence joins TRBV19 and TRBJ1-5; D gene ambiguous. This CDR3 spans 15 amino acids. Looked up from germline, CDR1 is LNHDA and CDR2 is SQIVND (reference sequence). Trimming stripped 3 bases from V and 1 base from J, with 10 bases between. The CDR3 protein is CASSILDPSNQPQHF. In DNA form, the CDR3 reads TGTGCCAGTAGTATCCTAGACCCGAGCAATCAGCCCCAGCATTTT. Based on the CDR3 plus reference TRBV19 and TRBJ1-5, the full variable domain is DGGITQSPKYLFRKEGQNVTLSCEQNLNHDAMYWYRQDPGQGLRLIYYSQIVNDFQKGDIAEGYSVSREKKESFPLTVTSAQKNPTAFYLCASSILDPSNQPQHFGDGTRLSIL.

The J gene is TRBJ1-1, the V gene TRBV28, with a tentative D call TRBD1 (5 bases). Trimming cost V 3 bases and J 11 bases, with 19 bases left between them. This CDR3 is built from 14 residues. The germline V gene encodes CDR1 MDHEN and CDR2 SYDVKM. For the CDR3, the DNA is TGTGCCAGCAGTTTTCCGGCAGGGCTAAAATGGGCTTTCTTT. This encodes CASSFPAGLKWAFF.

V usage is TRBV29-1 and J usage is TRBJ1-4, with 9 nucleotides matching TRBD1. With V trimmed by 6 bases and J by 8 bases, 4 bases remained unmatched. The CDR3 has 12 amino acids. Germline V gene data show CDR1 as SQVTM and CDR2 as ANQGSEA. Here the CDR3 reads CSVGQGGEKLFF. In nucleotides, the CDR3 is TGCAGCGTGGGACAGGGTGGGGAAAAACTGTTTTTT.

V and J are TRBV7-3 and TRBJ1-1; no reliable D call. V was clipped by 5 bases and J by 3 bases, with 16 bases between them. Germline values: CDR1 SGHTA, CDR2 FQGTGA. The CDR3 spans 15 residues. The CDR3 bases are TGTGCCAGCAGCCCCACTGGGGAGATATACACTGAAGCTTTCTTT. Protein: CASSPTGEIYTEAFF.

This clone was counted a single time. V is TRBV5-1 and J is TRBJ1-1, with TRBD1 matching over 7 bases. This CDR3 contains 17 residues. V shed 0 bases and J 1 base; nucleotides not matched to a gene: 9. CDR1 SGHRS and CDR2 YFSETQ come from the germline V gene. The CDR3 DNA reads TGCGCCAGCAGCTTGGCCCCTGTACAGGGGTCGAACACTGAAGCTTTCTTT. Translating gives CASSLAPVQGSNTEAFF.

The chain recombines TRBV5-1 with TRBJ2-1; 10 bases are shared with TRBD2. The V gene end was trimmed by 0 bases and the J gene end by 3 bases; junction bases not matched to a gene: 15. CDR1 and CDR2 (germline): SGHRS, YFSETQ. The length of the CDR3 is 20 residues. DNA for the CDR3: TGCGCCAGCAGCTTGGCCTCGCTAGCGGGGGCCTCCCCGTTCTACAATGAGCAGTTCTTC. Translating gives CASSLASLAGASPFYNEQFF.

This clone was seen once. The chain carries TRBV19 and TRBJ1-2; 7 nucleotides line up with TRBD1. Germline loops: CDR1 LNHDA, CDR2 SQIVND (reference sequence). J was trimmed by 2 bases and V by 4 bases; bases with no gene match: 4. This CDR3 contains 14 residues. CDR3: CASSSIQGNYGYTF. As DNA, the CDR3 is TGTGCCAGTAGTAGTATACAGGGGAACTATGGCTACACCTTC.

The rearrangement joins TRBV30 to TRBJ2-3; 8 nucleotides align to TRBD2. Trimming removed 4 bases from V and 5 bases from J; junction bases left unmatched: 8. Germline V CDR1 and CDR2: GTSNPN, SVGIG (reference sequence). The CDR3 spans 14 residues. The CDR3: CAWNPGGVEDTQYF. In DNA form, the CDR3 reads TGTGCCTGGAACCCCGGGGGGGTCGAAGATACGCAGTATTTT.

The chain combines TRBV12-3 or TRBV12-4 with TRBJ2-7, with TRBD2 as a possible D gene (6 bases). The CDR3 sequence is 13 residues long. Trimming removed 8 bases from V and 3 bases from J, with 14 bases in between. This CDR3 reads CASGGLGDYEQYF. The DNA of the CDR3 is TGTGCCAGCGGAGGGCTTGGAGACTACGAGCAGTACTTC.

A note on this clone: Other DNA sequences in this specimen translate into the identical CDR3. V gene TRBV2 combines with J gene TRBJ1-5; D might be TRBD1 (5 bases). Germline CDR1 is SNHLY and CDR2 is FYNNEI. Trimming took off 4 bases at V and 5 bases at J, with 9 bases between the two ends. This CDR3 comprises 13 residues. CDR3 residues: CASSGQGHQPQHF. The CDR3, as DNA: TGTGCCAGCAGTGGCCAGGGCCATCAGCCCCAGCATTTT. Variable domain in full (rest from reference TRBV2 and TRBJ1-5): EPEVTQTPSHQVTQMGQEVILRCVPISNHLYFYWYRQILGQKVEFLVSFYNNEISEKSEIFDDQFSVERPDGSNFTLKIRSTKLEDSAMYFCASSGQGHQPQHFGDGTRLSIL.